The clone carrying this T cell receptor (beta chain) has at least ten counts. Its antigen is not identified. Regions amplified from RNA transcripts were the TCR beta CDR3 regions. TCR CDR3 regions were first amplified by RT-PCR with HTBI primers. A single record per CDR3 protein comes from TCRdb applying MiXCR to the multiplex PCR reads. The data hold approximately 420,000 distinct CDR3 sequences, with about 13% observed a single time. The data are from a study of T cells in Graves' hyperthyroidism and ophthalmopathy. Overall study findings and caveats: Ophthalmopathy was model-predicted a median around 6.7 months pre-onset. The blood repertoire included most of the expanded thyroid clonotypes above 0.001.

V trimming: 6 bases; J trimming: 7 bases; junction bases outside the gene matches: 13. The CDR3 is 16 residues long. The V gene's germline CDR1 is SQVTM and CDR2 ANQGSEA. When ophthalmopathy did not progress within 18 months, Graves' hyperthyroidism was considered stable. Clinical symptoms, serum thyroxine, TRAb, thyroid ultrasound and orbital computed tomography established diagnosis. The rearrangement links TRBV29-1 to TRBJ2-7, with 15 bases lining up with TRBD2. The origin of this receptor is a young woman with Graves' hyperthyroidism. The sample was blood. The chain's CDR3 is CSVGPGTSGRLGEQYF. For the CDR3, the DNA is TGCAGCGTCGGGCCAGGGACTAGCGGGAGGTTGGGGGAGCAGTACTTC.